This T cell receptor (beta chain) is from a study of breast tumors, draining lymph nodes, adjacent tissues. General observations from the study: Findings are consistent with lymph node origin and intratumoral expansion of most tumor T cells. Luminal-like breast cancer showed significantly higher tumor–nontumor repertoire similarity than basal-like. The lymph node origin of tumor T cells was framed as consistent with a hypothesis, not demonstrated.

TCRdb processed the multiplex PCR reads anew with MiXCR; each CDR3 protein has one entry. The data show about 46,000 distinct CDR3 sequences, with 23% seen just once and around 8.5% held by the top ten. In its sample, this clonotype was seen a few times. Its antigen is still unknown. The length of the CDR3 is 17 residues. Germline trimming cut 4 bases from V and 6 bases from J; bases unmatched to any gene: 17. Germline V gene lookup returns CDR1 SGHDT and CDR2 YYEEEE. The chain joins TRBV5-6 to TRBJ2-3; 7 bases align to TRBD1. The receptor's source is a female donor with breast cancer. Some clones in this sample may be carry-over from other donors' samples. Input material: breast tumor tissue. Here the CDR3 DNA reads TGTGCCAGCAGCCCGACGAAAGGGACAGCCGCCGGGGATACGCAGTATTTT. This sequence encodes CASSPTKGTAAGDTQYF.